A single sample is the source of the 25 T cell receptor beta chains below, sequenced in a study of T cells in Graves' hyperthyroidism and ophthalmopathy (dated by TCRdb to the late 2010s). Library generation was performed with multiplex PCR. The sequencing machine was an Illumina HiSeq 2000. TCR beta CDR3 regions were amplified from RNA transcripts. A first-round RT-PCR of the TCR CDR3 used the HTBI primer set with the Qiagen OneStep RT-PCR kit. TCRdb's own reprocessing of the public reads used fastp at Q25 and MiXCR and kept productive beta chains. Entries are consolidated by CDR3 protein sequence, retaining the most common genes and DNA. The sample contains approximately 300,000 distinct CDR3 sequences, over 15% of them found a single time. The biggest ten clones account for around 55% of the sample. The sequencing sample was made of blood. The source is a woman aged 55-70 years with Graves' ophthalmopathy.

The rearrangement links TRBV3-1 to TRBJ2-7; D call uncertain. Germline loops: CDR1 LGHDT, CDR2 YNNKEL (reference sequence). V was cut by 7 bases and J by 1 base, with 14 bases left in between. CDR3 size: 14 residues. CDR3 in amino acids: CASIPRPVSYEQYF. The CDR3 DNA reads as TGTGCCAGCATACCTCGTCCGGTATCCTACGAGCAGTACTTC.

This clonotype has ten or more counts. J is TRBJ2-7 and V is TRBV7-3; 8 bases are a match to TRBD1. Losses at the gene ends were 4 bases for V and 5 bases for J; bases not matched to a gene: 4. Germline CDR1 SGHTA, CDR2 FQGTGA. The length of the CDR3 is 13 residues. The CDR3: CASSSGQGDEQYF. As DNA, the CDR3 is TGTGCCAGCAGCTCTGGACAGGGTGACGAGCAGTACTTC. Supplemented by reference TRBV7-3 and TRBJ2-7, the full variable domain reads GAGVSQTPSNKVTEKGKYVELRCDPISGHTALYWYRQSLGQGPEFLIYFQGTGAADDSGLPNDRFFAVRPEGSVSTLKIQRTERGDSAVYLCASSSGQGDEQYFGPGTRLTVT.

CDR3 coding DNA: TGCGCCAGCAGCCCCTCCAGGACTAGCGGGGGGGCCGACACCGGGGAGCTGTTTTTT. It specifies CASSPSRTSGGADTGELFF. V gene TRBV5-1 combines with J gene TRBJ2-2; 15 nucleotides line up with TRBD2. After removal of 4 bases from V and 3 bases from J, the junction contained 10 bases not matched to a gene. This CDR3 is built from 19 residues. Germline CDR1 is SGHRS and CDR2 is YFSETQ. The whole variable domain, filled in from reference TRBV5-1 and TRBJ2-2, reads KAGVTQTPRYLIKTRGQQVTLSCSPISGHRSVSWYQQTPGQGLQFLFEYFSETQRNKGNFPGRFSGRQFSNSRSEMNVSTLELGDSALYLCASSPSRTSGGADTGELFFGEGSRLTVL.

This clonotype occurred many times. The chain is built from TRBV7-2 and TRBJ2-2; 8 nucleotides agree with TRBD2. V trimming: 3 bases; J trimming: 6 bases; junction bases outside the gene matches: 12. Germline V lookup: CDR1 SGHTA, CDR2 FQGNSA. The length of the CDR3 is 17 residues. CDR3 sequence reads: CASSLFAGGGNSGELFF. For the CDR3, the DNA is TGTGCCAGCAGCTTGTTTGCGGGGGGCGGTAATTCCGGGGAGCTGTTTTTT.

This clonotype was observed at least ten times. This sequence joins TRBV18 and TRBJ2-5, with D possibly matching TRBD2 (5 bases). Germline CDR1 KGHSH, CDR2 LQKENI. V was trimmed by 0 bases and J by 3 bases, leaving 8 bases between them. The CDR3 has 14 amino acids. The CDR3 here is CASSPPEAKETQYF. CDR3 nucleotides: TGTGCCAGCTCACCACCGGAGGCAAAAGAGACCCAGTACTTC.

This clonotype turned up a few times. The CDR3 coding sequence is TGCGCCAGCAGCCTAACGTACAGCGGGGGGGCCTCCAATGAGCAGTTCTTC. The encoded protein is CASSLTYSGGASNEQFF. The chain links TRBV4-3 to TRBJ2-1; 10 bases are shared with TRBD2. This CDR3 contains 17 residues. J gave up 6 bases and V 4 bases, and 12 bases lay outside the gene matches. In germline, CDR1 is LGHNA, CDR2 YSLEER.

This clonotype occurred many times. This chain links TRBV12-3 or TRBV12-4 with TRBJ2-5; D is unresolved. The CDR3 spans 14 residues. V shed 0 bases and J shed 10 bases, with 15 bases lying between them. The CDR3, as DNA: TGTGCCAGCAGTTTAGCGAACGGGCACCCCGTCCAGTACTTC. This translates into CASSLANGHPVQYF.

This clonotype occurred a few times. The chain has TRBV11-2 and TRBJ2-4; TRBD2 aligns across 7 bases. V lost 1 base to trimming and J lost 7 bases; unmatched junction nucleotides: 1. The germline CDR1 and CDR2 sequences are SGHAT and FQNNGV. The CDR3 is 13 amino acids. CDR3 sequence reads: CASSLGGGNIQYF. As DNA, the CDR3 is TGTGCCAGCAGCTTAGGGGGAGGGAACATTCAGTACTTC.

This clonotype was seen repeatedly, ten times or more. The chain is built from TRBV2 and TRBJ1-1; tentative D call: TRBD1 (6 bases). V was cut by 1 base and J by 4 bases, with 7 bases left in between. The CDR3 contains 13 residues. Per germline, CDR1 SNHLY and CDR2 FYNNEI. CDR3 amino acids: CASSEGGATEAFF. The CDR3, as DNA: TGTGCCAGCAGTGAAGGGGGGGCCACTGAAGCTTTCTTT.

This clonotype was found many times. The J gene is TRBJ2-7, the V gene TRBV7-9; no reliable D call. CDR1 is SEHNR and CDR2 is FQNEAQ in the germline V gene (reference sequence). The V gene lost 3 bases and the J gene lost 3 bases, with 9 bases spanning the gap. The CDR3 is 13 residues long. As DNA, the CDR3 is TGTGCCAGCAGCTTCAGTTCCGGCTACGAGCAGTACTTC. It is translated as CASSFSSGYEQYF.

Note on this clonotype: Possible read error: a much larger clone is one base away. The rearrangement joins TRBV20-1 to TRBJ1-5; TRBD1 might be the D (5 bases). The CDR3 length is 13 residues. The V end lost 3 bases, the J end lost 9 bases, and 15 bases lay between the germline ends. The germline gives CDR1 DFQATT, CDR2 SNEGSKA (reference sequence). CDR3 in amino acids: CSARGGGSRPQHF. The CDR3 bases are TGCAGTGCTAGGGGGGGGGGAAGTCGGCCCCAGCATTTT.

In its sample, this clonotype was seen many times. J is TRBJ1-4 and V is TRBV5-5; D possibly corresponds to TRBD1 (6 bases). Trimming took off 0 bases at V and 5 bases at J, with 11 bases between the two ends. The CDR3 runs 15 residues. Germline-derived CDR1 and CDR2 are SGHKS and YYEKEE (reference sequence). CDR3 DNA sequence: TGTGCCAGCAGCTTGGTCAGGGGCCCGAATGAAAAACTGTTTTTT. It encodes CASSLVRGPNEKLFF.

The chain uses TRBV6-1 and TRBJ2-1; weak D call: TRBD1 (6 bases). Germline assignment: CDR1 MNHNS and CDR2 SASEGT. V lost 1 base and J lost 4, with 11 bases in between. The CDR3 length is 15 residues. The CDR3 reads CASSEEGTQYNEQFF. The CDR3 nucleotides read TGTGCCAGCAGTGAAGAGGGGACACAGTACAATGAGCAGTTCTTC.

Ten or more counts support this clonotype. CDR3 amino acids: CATSSETSGNAYNEQFF. CDR3 DNA: TGTGCCACCAGCAGTGAGACTAGCGGAAATGCCTACAATGAGCAGTTCTTC. This chain uses TRBV15 with TRBJ2-1; 9 positions agree with TRBD2. The junction had 8 bases not matched to a gene; V was cut back by 3 bases and J by 2 bases. CDR1 is LNHNV, CDR2 YYDKDF, per germline (reference sequence). The CDR3 sequence is 17 residues long.

In its sample, this clonotype was seen many times. The chain has TRBV20-1 and TRBJ1-1, with TRBD1 as a possible D gene (5 bases). Deletions cut 0 bases from V and 4 bases from J, with 18 bases between. The CDR3 loop spans 16 amino acids. Germline loops: CDR1 DFQATT, CDR2 SNEGSKA (reference sequence). Here the CDR3 DNA reads TGCAGTGCTAGAGAGGCCAGGACAATAAGGGGCACTGAAGCTTTCTTT. Translating gives CSAREARTIRGTEAFF.

Many counts were recorded for this clonotype. The V gene is TRBV6-5, the J gene TRBJ2-7; 7 bases agree with TRBD1. This CDR3 is built from 15 residues. Trimming took 2 bases from V and 2 from J; bases not matched to a gene: 6. Germline assignment: CDR1 MNHEY and CDR2 SVGAGI. CDR3 sequence: CASSYQGDRPYEQYF. The CDR3 DNA reads TGTGCCAGCAGTTACCAGGGGGACAGACCCTACGAGCAGTACTTC.

This clonotype has just a few counts. This chain links TRBV6-1 with TRBJ1-5; TRBD1 is a possible D gene (5 bases). The V end was cut by 8 bases, the J end by 0 bases, with 17 bases between. The germline CDR1 and CDR2 sequences are MNHNS and SASEGT. This CDR3 has 16 amino acids. The DNA of the CDR3 is TGTGCCAGCTCACTAGAGGGACGGCATAGCAATCAGCCCCAGCATTTT. Translating gives CASSLEGRHSNQPQHF.

This clonotype was recorded many times. The rearrangement links TRBV7-9 to TRBJ1-6; D unresolved. CDR3 size: 13 residues. Trimming cost V 2 bases and J 10 bases, with 9 bases left between them. The germline CDR1 and CDR2 sequences are SEHNR and FQNEAQ (reference sequence). The CDR3 region is CASSLNPGSPLHF. CDR3 coding DNA: TGTGCCAGCAGCTTAAATCCCGGGTCACCCCTCCACTTT.

For the CDR3, the DNA is TGTGCCACCCAAAGGGGACAGCTCATCTATAATTCACCCCTCCACTTT. It translates to CATQRGQLIYNSPLHF. The gene calls are TRBV27 and TRBJ1-6; 7 positions agree with TRBD1. The ends lost 10 bases at V and 3 bases at J; junction bases unmatched: 12. This CDR3 is built from 16 residues. Germline CDR1 is MNHEY and CDR2 is SMNVEV (reference sequence).

In its sample, this clonotype was seen many times. The chain combines TRBV12-3 or TRBV12-4 with TRBJ2-3; D ambiguous. CDR3 length equals 14 residues. Deletions cut 4 bases from V and 6 bases from J, with 14 bases between. This chain's CDR3 is CASSSPGRSDTQYF. CDR3 coding DNA: TGTGCCAGCAGTTCCCCGGGCCGCTCGGATACGCAGTATTTT.

To note about this clonotype: A single base separates this from a much larger clone, so it may be a read error. The chain is built from TRBV12-3 or TRBV12-4 and TRBJ2-5; 7 positions agree with TRBD1. Germline trimming cut 3 bases from V and 3 bases from J; bases unmatched to any gene: 1. The CDR3 runs to 13 residues. CDR3 sequence: CASSFGTEETQYF. For the CDR3, the DNA is TGTGCCAGCAGTTTTGGGACAGAAGAGACCCAGTACTTC.

The rearrangement uses TRBV30 and TRBJ2-3; no firm D call. V was trimmed by 3 bases and J by 2 bases, leaving 6 bases between them. The CDR3 is made up of 12 amino acids. CDR1 and CDR2 from the germline V gene are GTSNPN and SVGIG (reference sequence). Here the CDR3 reads CAWRRNTDTQYF. Written as DNA, the CDR3 is TGTGCCTGGAGGCGGAACACAGATACGCAGTATTTT.

This clonotype was recorded many times. This sequence joins TRBV5-1 and TRBJ2-7; 7 nucleotides align to TRBD2. The CDR3 length is 15 residues. The V and J ends lost 4 bases and 2 bases, in that order; junction bases with no gene match: 9. Germline V gene data show CDR1 as SGHRS and CDR2 as YFSETQ. The CDR3 reads CASSRGSGATYEQYF. The CDR3 DNA follows: TGCGCCAGCAGCCGAGGAAGCGGGGCTACCTACGAGCAGTACTTC.

Many counts were recorded for this clonotype. V usage is TRBV7-2 and J usage is TRBJ2-5; TRBD2 matches at 10 bases. V shed 3 bases and J 4 bases; nucleotides not matched to a gene: 8. This CDR3 contains 16 residues. Germline CDR1 and CDR2: SGHTA and FQGNSA. The CDR3 bases are TGTGCCAGCAGCTTCCCTGAGCTAGCGGGGGCAGAGACCCAGTACTTC. Its translation: CASSFPELAGAETQYF. Drawing the rest from reference TRBV7-2 and TRBJ2-5, the complete variable domain is GAGVSQSPSNKVTEKGKDVELRCDPISGHTALYWYRQSLGQGLEFLIYFQGNSAPDKSGLPSDRFSAERTGGSVSTLTIQRTQQEDSAVYLCASSFPELAGAETQYFGPGTRLLVL.

In this sample, this clonotype turned up once. A much larger clonotype is one base distant, so this may be a read error. J is TRBJ2-7 and V is TRBV5-1, with 7 bases aligning to TRBD2. Germline V gene sequence: CDR1 SGHRS, CDR2 YFSETQ. This CDR3 is 14 amino acids long. CDR3 in DNA: TGCGCCAGCAGCCTTCAGCGGGGAACCTACGATCAGTACTTC. The encoded protein is CASSLQRGTYDQYF. Combining the CDR3 with reference TRBV5-1 and TRBJ2-7 gives the whole variable domain KAGVTQTPRYLIKTRGQQVTLSCSPISGHRSVSWYQQTPGQGLQFLFEYFSETQRNKGNFPGRFSGRQFSNSRSEMNVSTLELGDSALYLCASSLQRGTYDQYFGPGTRLTVT.